Sequencing of this T cell receptor (beta chain) was carried out in a study of T-cell reconstitution after alpha-beta-depleted transplantation in children (dated by TCRdb to the mid-2010s). General notes on the study: T-cell immune reconstitution after TCRalphabeta/CD19-depleted allogeneic hematopoietic cell transplantation in children was quantitatively tracked in the study by means of TCR repertoire profiling. Study-wide findings and limitations: In some patients, the high TCRbeta diversity seen at day 60 was put down to recipient T cells and intrathymic progenitors that had survived conditioning. About two months after transplant, the apparently early recovery of alphabetaT-cell counts reportedly depended on just several hundred clones that had expanded rapidly and came from non-depleted graft cells. Over the following months the frequencies of hyperexpanded clones went down, and after one year T-cell counts and TCRbeta diversity were mostly credited to newly produced T cells.

In regard to this clonotype: It has no known antigen specificity. No base-level quality is on record; no much larger clone is a single base apart.

V and J are truncated by 0 bases and 9 bases respectively, leaving an intervening sequence of 12 bases. From its cysteine to its phenylalanine, the CDR3 spans 14 amino acids. Only the CDR3 portion is preserved as DNA: 42 bases, with reading frame beginning at the first base. The germline V gene gives CDR1 as KGHSH and CDR2 as LQKENI. The treatment or condition label, read with the paper, signifies: allogeneic hematopoietic cell transplantation with graft depleted of TCRalphabeta T cells and CD19 B cells. Transplant recipients were children who received TCRalphabeta/CD19-depleted allogeneic hematopoietic cell grafts. The receptor library was made with PCR. Sequenced on an Illumina HiSeq 2500. TCR library preparation used molecular barcoding, with unique molecular identifiers applied to normalize quantification of the TCRbeta repertoire. TCRdb reanalyzed the raw reads on its own, using fastp at Q25 for trimming and MiXCR for clone calling, and kept in-frame beta chains. When rows share a CDR3 protein, they turn into one entry using the most common DNA and genes. The sample table contains fewer than 1 million distinct CDR3 sequences; only one count was recorded for about 15% of them. About 5% of the sample is held by the ten biggest clonotypes.

The source of this sequence is a male patient between 5 and 17 years old who had a stem cell transplant for acute lymphoblastic leukemia, so the T cells may come from the graft donor. The sample here was PBMCs, mostly from graft donor cells, taken 360 days after TCRalphabeta/CD19-depleted stem cell transplant. The rearrangement joined TRBV18 to TRBJ2-1, with no D gene named confidently. In nucleotide form, the sequence is TGTGCCAGCTCACCACCGGGTAGCCTCGGTGAGCAGTTCTTC. Its amino acids are CASSPPGSLGEQFF.